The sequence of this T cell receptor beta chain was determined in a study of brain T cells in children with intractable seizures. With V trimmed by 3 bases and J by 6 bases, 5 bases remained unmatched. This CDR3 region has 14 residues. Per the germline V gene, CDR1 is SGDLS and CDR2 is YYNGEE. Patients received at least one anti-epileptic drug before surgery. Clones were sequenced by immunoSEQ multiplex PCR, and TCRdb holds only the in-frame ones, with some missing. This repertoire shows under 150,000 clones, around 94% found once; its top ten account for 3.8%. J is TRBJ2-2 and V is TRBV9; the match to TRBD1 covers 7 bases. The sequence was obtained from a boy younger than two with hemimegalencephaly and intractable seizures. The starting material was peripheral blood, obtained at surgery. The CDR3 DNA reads TGTGCCAGCAGCGCAAGGGGGCAGGCCGGGGAGCTGTTTTTT. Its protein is CASSARGQAGELFF.